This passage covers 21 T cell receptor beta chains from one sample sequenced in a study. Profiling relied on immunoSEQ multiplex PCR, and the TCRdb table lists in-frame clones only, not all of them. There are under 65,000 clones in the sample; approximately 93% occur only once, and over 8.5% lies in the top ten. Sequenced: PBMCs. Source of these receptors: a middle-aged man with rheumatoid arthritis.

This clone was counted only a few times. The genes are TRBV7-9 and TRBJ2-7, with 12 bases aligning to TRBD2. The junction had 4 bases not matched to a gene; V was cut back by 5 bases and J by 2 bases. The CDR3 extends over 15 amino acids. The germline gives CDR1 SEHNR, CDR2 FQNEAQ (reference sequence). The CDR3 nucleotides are TGTGCCAGCAGCCCTGGACTAGCGGGACCCTACGAGCAGTACTTC. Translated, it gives CASSPGLAGPYEQYF.

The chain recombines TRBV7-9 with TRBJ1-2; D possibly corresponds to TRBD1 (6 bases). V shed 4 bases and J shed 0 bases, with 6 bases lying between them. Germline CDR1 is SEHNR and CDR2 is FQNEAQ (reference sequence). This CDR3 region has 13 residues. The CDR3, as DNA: TGTGCCAGCAGCTGGACAGCTAACTATGGCTACACCTTC. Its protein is CASSWTANYGYTF.

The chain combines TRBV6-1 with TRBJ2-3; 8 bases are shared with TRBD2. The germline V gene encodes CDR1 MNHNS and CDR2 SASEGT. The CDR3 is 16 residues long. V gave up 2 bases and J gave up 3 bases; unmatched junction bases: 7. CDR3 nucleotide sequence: TGTGCCAGCAGTGAACAGCCTAGCGGGCCGACAGATACGCAGTATTTT. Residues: CASSEQPSGPTDTQYF.

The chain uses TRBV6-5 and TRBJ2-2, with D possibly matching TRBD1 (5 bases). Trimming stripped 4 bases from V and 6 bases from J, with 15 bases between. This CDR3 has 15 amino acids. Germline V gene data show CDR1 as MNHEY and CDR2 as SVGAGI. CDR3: CASSSRQGFPGELFF. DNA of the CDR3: TGTGCCAGCAGTTCACGCCAGGGATTCCCCGGGGAGCTGTTTTTT.

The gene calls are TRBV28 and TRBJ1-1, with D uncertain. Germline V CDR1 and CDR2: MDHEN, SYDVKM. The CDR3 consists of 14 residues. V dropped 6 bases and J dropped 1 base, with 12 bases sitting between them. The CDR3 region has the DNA TGTGCCAGCAGCCAATCACAGTCGAACACTGAAGCTTTCTTT. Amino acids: CASSQSQSNTEAFF.

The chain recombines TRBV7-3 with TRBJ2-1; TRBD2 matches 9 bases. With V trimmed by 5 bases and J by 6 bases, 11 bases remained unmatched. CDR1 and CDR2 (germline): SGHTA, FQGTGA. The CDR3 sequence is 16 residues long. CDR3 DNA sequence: TGTGCCAGCAGCGCACGGGGCGGGAGGGCCTTCAATGAGCAGTTCTTC. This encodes CASSARGGRAFNEQFF.

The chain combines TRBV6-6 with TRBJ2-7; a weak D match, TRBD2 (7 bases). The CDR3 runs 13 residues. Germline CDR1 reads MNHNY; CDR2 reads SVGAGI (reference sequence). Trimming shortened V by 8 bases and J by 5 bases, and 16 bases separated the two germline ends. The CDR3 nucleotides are TGTGCCAGCGCCATCGGGGGGCTCGACGAGCAGTACTTC. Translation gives CASAIGGLDEQYF.

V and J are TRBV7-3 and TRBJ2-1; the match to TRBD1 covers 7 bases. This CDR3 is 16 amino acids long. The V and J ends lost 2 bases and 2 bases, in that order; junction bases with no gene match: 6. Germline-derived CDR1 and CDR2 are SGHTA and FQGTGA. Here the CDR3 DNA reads TGTGCCAGCAGCTTAGGTCCGGGACAGACCTACAATGAGCAGTTCTTC. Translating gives CASSLGPGQTYNEQFF.

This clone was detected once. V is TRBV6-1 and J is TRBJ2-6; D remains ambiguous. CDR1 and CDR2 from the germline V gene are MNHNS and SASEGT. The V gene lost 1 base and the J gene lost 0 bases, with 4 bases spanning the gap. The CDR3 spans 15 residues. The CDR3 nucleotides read TGTGCCAGCAGTGAAGACCCCTCTGGGGCCAACGTCCTGACTTTC. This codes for CASSEDPSGANVLTF.

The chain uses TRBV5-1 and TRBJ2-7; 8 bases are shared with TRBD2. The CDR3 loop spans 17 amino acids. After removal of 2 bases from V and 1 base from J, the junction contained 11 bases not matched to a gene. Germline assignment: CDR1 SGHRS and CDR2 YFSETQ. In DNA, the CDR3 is TGCGCCAGCAGCTTTTCAACGGGAGGGCCAGTTTCCTACGAGCAGTACTTC. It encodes CASSFSTGGPVSYEQYF.

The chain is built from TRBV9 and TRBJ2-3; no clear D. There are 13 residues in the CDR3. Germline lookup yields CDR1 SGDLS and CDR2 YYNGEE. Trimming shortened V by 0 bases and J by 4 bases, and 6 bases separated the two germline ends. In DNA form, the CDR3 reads TGTGCCAGCAGCGTAGACCATTCAGATACGCAGTATTTT. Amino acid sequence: CASSVDHSDTQYF.

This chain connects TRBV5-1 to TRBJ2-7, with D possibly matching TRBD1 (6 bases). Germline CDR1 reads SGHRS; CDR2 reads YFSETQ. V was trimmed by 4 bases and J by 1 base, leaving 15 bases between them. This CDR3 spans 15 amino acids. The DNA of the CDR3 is TGCGCCAGCAGCCCCGGGACATCCCCATCCTACGAGCAGTACTTC. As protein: CASSPGTSPSYEQYF.

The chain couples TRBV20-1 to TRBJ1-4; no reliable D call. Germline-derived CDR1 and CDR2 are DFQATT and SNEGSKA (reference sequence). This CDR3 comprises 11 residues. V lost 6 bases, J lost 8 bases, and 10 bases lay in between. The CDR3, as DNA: TGCAGTGCGCCTAAGGGCGAAAAACTGTTTTTT. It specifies CSAPKGEKLFF.

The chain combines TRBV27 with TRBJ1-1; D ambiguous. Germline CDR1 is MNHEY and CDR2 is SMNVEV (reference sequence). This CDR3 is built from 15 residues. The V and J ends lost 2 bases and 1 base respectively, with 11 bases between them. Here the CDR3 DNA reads TGTGCCAGCAGTTTAGTTTTACAACCGAACACTGAAGCTTTCTTT. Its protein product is CASSLVLQPNTEAFF.

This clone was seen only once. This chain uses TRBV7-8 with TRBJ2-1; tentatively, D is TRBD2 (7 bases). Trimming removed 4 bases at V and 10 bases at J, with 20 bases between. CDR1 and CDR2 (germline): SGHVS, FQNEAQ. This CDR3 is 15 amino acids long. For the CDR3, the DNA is TGTGCCAGCAGCTCCGGGGGGCCATTTTCAGGCGAGCAGTTCTTC. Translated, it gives CASSSGGPFSGEQFF.

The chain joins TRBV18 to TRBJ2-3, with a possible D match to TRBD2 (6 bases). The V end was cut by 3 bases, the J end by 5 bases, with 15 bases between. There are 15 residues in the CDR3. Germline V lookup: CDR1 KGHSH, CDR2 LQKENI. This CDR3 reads CASSPISAGGDTQYF. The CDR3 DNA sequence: TGTGCCAGCTCACCCATCAGCGCCGGGGGAGATACGCAGTATTTT.

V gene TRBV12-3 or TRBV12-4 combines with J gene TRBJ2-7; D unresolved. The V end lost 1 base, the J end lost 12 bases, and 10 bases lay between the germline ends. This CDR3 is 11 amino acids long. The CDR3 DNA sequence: TGTGCCAGCAGTTTAGGGGGAACCCCGTACTTC. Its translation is CASSLGGTPYF.

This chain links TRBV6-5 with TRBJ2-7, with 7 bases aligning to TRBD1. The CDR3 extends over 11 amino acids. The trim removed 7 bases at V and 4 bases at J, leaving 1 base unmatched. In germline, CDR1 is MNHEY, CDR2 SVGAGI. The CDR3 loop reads CASTGQYEQYF. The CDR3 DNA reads TGTGCCAGCACGGGACAGTACGAGCAGTACTTC.

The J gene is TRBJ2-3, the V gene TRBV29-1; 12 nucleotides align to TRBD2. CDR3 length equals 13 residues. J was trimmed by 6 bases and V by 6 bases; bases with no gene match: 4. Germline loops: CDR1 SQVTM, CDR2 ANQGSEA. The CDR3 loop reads CSVGLAGFDTQYF. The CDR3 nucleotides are TGCAGCGTAGGACTAGCGGGATTTGATACGCAGTATTTT.

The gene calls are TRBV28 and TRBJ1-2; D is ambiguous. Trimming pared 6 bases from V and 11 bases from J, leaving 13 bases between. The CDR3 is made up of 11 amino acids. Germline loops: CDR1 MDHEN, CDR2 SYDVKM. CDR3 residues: CASSTSMRYTF. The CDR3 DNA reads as TGTGCCAGCAGCACCAGTATGAGGTACACCTTC.

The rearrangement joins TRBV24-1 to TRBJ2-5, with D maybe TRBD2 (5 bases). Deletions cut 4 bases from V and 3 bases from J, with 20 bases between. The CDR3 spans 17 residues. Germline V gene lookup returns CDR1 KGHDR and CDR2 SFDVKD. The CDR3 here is CATSDPEGRSGKETQYF. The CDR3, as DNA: TGTGCCACCAGTGACCCTGAGGGCCGAAGCGGAAAAGAGACCCAGTACTTC.